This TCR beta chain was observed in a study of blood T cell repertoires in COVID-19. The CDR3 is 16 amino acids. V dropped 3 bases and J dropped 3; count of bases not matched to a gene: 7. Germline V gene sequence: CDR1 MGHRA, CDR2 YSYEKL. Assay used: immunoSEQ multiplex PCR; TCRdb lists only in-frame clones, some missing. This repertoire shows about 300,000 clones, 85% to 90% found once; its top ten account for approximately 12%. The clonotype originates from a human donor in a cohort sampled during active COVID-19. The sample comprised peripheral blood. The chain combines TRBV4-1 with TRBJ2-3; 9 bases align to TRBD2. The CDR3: CASSHLAGERTDTQYF. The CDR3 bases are TGCGCCAGCAGCCATTTAGCGGGAGAAAGGACAGATACGCAGTATTTT.